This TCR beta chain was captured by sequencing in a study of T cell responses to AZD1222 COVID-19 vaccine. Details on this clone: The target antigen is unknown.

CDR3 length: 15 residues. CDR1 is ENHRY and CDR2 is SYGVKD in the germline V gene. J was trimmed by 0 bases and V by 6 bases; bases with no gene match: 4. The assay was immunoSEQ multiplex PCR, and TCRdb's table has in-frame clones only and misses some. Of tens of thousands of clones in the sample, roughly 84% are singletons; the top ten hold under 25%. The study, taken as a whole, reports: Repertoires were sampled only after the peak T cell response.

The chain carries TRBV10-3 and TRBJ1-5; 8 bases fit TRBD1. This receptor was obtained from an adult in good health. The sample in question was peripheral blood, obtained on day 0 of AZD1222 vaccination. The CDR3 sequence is CAIREGQASNQPQHF. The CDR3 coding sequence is TGTGCCATCAGAGAGGGACAGGCTAGCAATCAGCCCCAGCATTTT.